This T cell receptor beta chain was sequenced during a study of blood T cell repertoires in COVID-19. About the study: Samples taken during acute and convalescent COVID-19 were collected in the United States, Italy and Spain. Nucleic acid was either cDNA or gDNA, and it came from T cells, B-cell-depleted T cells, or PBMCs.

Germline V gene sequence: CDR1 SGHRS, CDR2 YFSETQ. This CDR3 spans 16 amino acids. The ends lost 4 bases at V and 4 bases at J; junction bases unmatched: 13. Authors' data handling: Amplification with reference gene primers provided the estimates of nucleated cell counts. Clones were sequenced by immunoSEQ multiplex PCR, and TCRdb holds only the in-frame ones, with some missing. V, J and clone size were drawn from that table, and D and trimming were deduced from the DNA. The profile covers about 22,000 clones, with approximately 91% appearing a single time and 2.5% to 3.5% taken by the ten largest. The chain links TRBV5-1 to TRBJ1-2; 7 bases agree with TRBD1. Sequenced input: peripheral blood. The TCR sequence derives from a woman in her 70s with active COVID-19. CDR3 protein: CASSGPRLGGGYGYTF. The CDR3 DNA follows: TGCGCCAGCAGCGGACCTCGATTAGGGGGCGGCTATGGCTACACCTTC.